This T cell receptor (beta chain) came from a study of blood T cell repertoires in COVID-19. Turning to the study itself: Specimens from acute and convalescent COVID-19 originated in the United States, Italy and Spain. PBMCs, B-cell-depleted T cells, or T cells were the source of the cDNA or gDNA that made up the material.

The CDR3 consists of 14 residues. Germline trimming cut 3 bases from V and 6 bases from J; bases unmatched to any gene: 2. Germline V gives CDR1 KGHSH, CDR2 LQKENI. In the authors' workflow: Quantification of nucleated cells was approximated via reference gene primer amplification. Here immunoSEQ multiplex PCR was the method, and the copy in TCRdb shows in-frame clones only, minus some. D and trimming come from the DNA, and the V and J calls and clone size come from that table. The repertoire holds over 35,000 clones, about 92% seen once, with around 19% in the top ten. Sequencing input: peripheral blood. This TCR derives from a man between 65 and 80 years old with active COVID-19. The V call is TRBV18, the J call TRBJ2-1; 10 bases are a match to TRBD1. CDR3 in amino acids: CASSPDRGTNEQFF. The CDR3 DNA follows: TGTGCCAGCTCACCGGACAGGGGGACCAATGAGCAGTTCTTC. Variable domain in full (rest from reference TRBV18 and TRBJ2-1): NAGVMQNPRHLVRRRGQEARLRCSPMKGHSHVYWYRQLPEEGLKFMVYLQKENIIDESGMPKERFSAEFPKEGPSILRIQQVVRGDSAAYFCASSPDRGTNEQFFGPGTRLTVL.